These 14 T cell receptor beta chains share one sample of origin, sequenced in a study of blood T cell repertoires in COVID-19 (TCRdb year 2020). The library was built by means of the immunoSEQ multiplex PCR assay. Held by TCRdb, this immuneACCESS table contains in-frame sequences only and omits some clones. Under half of the omission traces to an unresolved V gene where checked; the cause of the rest is unknown. The sample contains 200,000 to 250,000 clones, 70% to 90% of them found a single time. The ten largest clonotypes hold approximately 11% of the sample. Sequenced material: PBMCs or T cells enriched from blood (not recorded which). All receptors come from a man aged 25-40 years who had recovered from COVID-19.

The chain has TRBV21-1 and TRBJ1-1; TRBD1 is the table's D call and was not checked against the DNA. TRBV21-1 is a listed pseudogene. CDR3 length: 15 residues. DNA of the CDR3: TGTGCCAGCAGCACCTCCCTCACAGTGAACACTGAAGCTTTCTTT. Protein sequence: CASSTSLTVNTEAFF.

This sequence joins TRBV18 and TRBJ2-7, with D maybe TRBD1 (5 bases). The V end lost 0 bases, the J end lost 1 base, and 7 bases lay between the germline ends. This CDR3 is 14 amino acids long. Germline CDR1 reads KGHSH; CDR2 reads LQKENI. CDR3 amino acids: CASSPPGASYEQYF. In DNA, the CDR3 is TGTGCCAGCTCACCACCAGGGGCTTCCTACGAGCAGTACTTC.

J is TRBJ1-2 and V is TRBV7-9; D might be TRBD1 (6 bases). Per the germline V gene, CDR1 is SEHNR and CDR2 is FQNEAQ (reference sequence). This CDR3 region has 15 residues. V was clipped by 2 bases and J by 6 bases, with 16 bases between them. CDR3 coding DNA: TGTGCCAGCAGCTTACCGCCCCCCGGGGGGCATGGCTACACCTTC. Encoded protein: CASSLPPPGGHGYTF.

V and J are TRBV5-1 and TRBJ1-2, with 8 bases identical to TRBD1. V lost 0 bases and J lost 7; bases outside the gene matches: 5. The CDR3 sequence is 14 residues long. Germline V gene lookup returns CDR1 SGHRS and CDR2 YFSETQ. The CDR3 spells CASSLVAGGRGYTF. CDR3 nucleotide sequence: TGCGCCAGCAGCTTGGTTGCAGGGGGCCGTGGCTACACCTTC.

V usage is TRBV10-1 and J usage is TRBJ2-1; weak D call: TRBD2 (5 bases). The CDR3 totals 13 residues. Trimming took off 5 bases at V and 8 bases at J, with 13 bases between the two ends. CDR1 is WNHNN and CDR2 is SYGVQD in the germline V gene (reference sequence). This CDR3 is CASSSRDTYEQFF. The CDR3 DNA sequence: TGCGCCAGCAGTAGCCGGGATACATATGAGCAGTTCTTC.

The V and J genes are TRBV6-5 and TRBJ2-3, with D possibly TRBD1 on 6 matching bases. This CDR3 comprises 15 residues. Looked up from germline, CDR1 is MNHEY and CDR2 is SVGAGI. Trimming cost V 10 bases and J 3 bases, with 20 bases left between them. The CDR3 nucleotides are TGTGCCATCCAGTTCTGGGGGCTTTGGACAGATACGCAGTATTTT. Amino acid sequence: CAIQFWGLWTDTQYF.

This clone has a handful of counts. This rearrangement joins TRBV7-2 to TRBJ1-3, with 9 bases lining up with TRBD1. The trim removed 5 bases at V and 4 bases at J, leaving 9 bases unmatched. The CDR3 has 16 residues. CDR1 is SGHTA, CDR2 FQGNSA, per germline. CDR3 nucleotide sequence: TGTGCCAGCAGCCCAGGGGGGACAGGGCGCGGAAACACCATATATTTT. Its protein product is CASSPGGTGRGNTIYF.

This clone was seen once. The chain has TRBV4-1 and TRBJ1-1, with 7 bases that match TRBD1. The CDR3 runs 15 residues. Trimming at V came to 5 bases and at J to 0 bases, leaving 6 bases not matched to a gene. The germline V gene encodes CDR1 MGHRA and CDR2 YSYEKL. The CDR3 reads CASSARQGLNTEAFF. The CDR3 DNA follows: TGCGCCAGCAGCGCCCGACAGGGTTTGAACACTGAAGCTTTCTTT.

The rearrangement links TRBV18 to TRBJ2-3, with 7 bases fitting TRBD2. This CDR3 spans 15 amino acids. The germline CDR1 and CDR2 sequences are KGHSH and LQKENI. With V trimmed by 0 bases and J by 6 bases, 6 bases remained unmatched. CDR3 DNA: TGTGCCAGCTCACCACCAGCGGGGCCCGGGGATACGCAGTATTTT. This sequence encodes CASSPPAGPGDTQYF.

In DNA form, the CDR3 reads TGTGCCAGCAGTTCGGGACTAGGGACCGATACGCAGTATTTT. It encodes CASSSGLGTDTQYF. The chain uses TRBV6-5 and TRBJ2-3; 8 nucleotides line up with TRBD2. The CDR3 spans 14 residues. J gave up 6 bases and V 4 bases, and 6 bases lay outside the gene matches. Germline CDR1 is MNHEY and CDR2 is SVGAGI.

This sequence joins TRBV7-2 and TRBJ2-7, with 7 nucleotides matching TRBD2. The V gene end was trimmed by 3 bases and the J gene end by 3 bases; junction bases not matched to a gene: 14. The CDR3 has 17 residues. Germline V gene lookup returns CDR1 SGHTA and CDR2 FQGNSA. The CDR3 sequence: CASSLVPGLISNYEQYF. The CDR3 region has the DNA TGTGCCAGCAGCTTGGTCCCGGGACTAATTTCCAACTACGAGCAGTACTTC. Filled out from reference TRBV7-2 and TRBJ2-7, the complete variable domain reads GAGVSQSPSNKVTEKGKDVELRCDPISGHTALYWYRQSLGQGLEFLIYFQGNSAPDKSGLPSDRFSAERTGGSVSTLTIQRTQQEDSAVYLCASSLVPGLISNYEQYFGPGTRLTVT.

The chain is built from TRBV2 and TRBJ2-3, with TRBD2 identical over 7 bases. This CDR3 spans 12 amino acids. V dropped 8 bases and J dropped 4; count of bases not matched to a gene: 3. Germline V gene sequence: CDR1 SNHLY, CDR2 FYNNEI. The CDR3 DNA is TGTGCCAGCGGACTAGGCCCAGATACGCAGTATTTT. It yields the protein CASGLGPDTQYF.

The rearrangement uses TRBV19 and TRBJ1-2; D unresolved. Germline V gene data show CDR1 as LNHDA and CDR2 as SQIVND (reference sequence). The V and J ends lost 7 bases and 2 bases respectively, with 11 bases between them. The CDR3 runs 13 residues. The CDR3 protein is CASKEGRNYGYTF. The CDR3 region has the DNA TGTGCCAGTAAAGAGGGCAGAAACTATGGCTACACCTTC. Looking up the rest from reference TRBV19 and TRBJ1-2 gives the full variable domain: DGGITQSPKYLFRKEGQNVTLSCEQNLNHDAMYWYRQDPGQGLRLIYYSQIVNDFQKGDIAEGYSVSREKKESFPLTVTSAQKNPTAFYLCASKEGRNYGYTFGSGTRLTVV.

V usage is TRBV6-5 and J usage is TRBJ2-6; 8 positions agree with TRBD1. V trimming: 7 bases; J trimming: 3 bases; junction bases outside the gene matches: 5. The length of the CDR3 is 15 residues. In germline, CDR1 is MNHEY, CDR2 SVGAGI. The CDR3 region is CASTGGQVGANVLTF. As DNA, the CDR3 is TGTGCCAGCACTGGGGGACAGGTTGGGGCCAACGTCCTGACTTTC.